The rows below give T cell receptor beta chains drawn from one sample of a study of blood T cell repertoires in COVID-19. Method: immunoSEQ multiplex PCR; TCRdb's copy keeps in-frame clones and lacks some. Here the sample spans roughly 400,000 clones, around nine tenths being singletons. Sequences were obtained from PBMCs or T cells enriched from blood (not recorded which). The source of these receptors is a woman between 50 and 59 years old who had recovered from COVID-19. Both conserved end residues are part of each CDR3. Fields, in order: J gene, V gene, clone size, D gene, CDR3 protein, CDR3 DNA. D genes are given only for firm matches. Not all rows give a size; the values are once, few, many and, for expanded clones, a class.

J: TRBJ1-2; V: TRBV3-1/TRBV3-2; size: few; D: TRBD1; CDR3: CASSQRGQGLNYGYTF; DNA: TGTGCCAGCAGCCAACGAGGACAGGGATTAAACTATGGCTACACCTTC
J: TRBJ1-2; V: TRBV9; size: once; D: TRBD1; CDR3: CASSVGSGGTYGYTF; DNA: TGTGCCAGCAGCGTAGGATCAGGGGGAACCTATGGCTACACCTTC
J: TRBJ1-1; V: TRBV6-5; size: -; D: -; CDR3: CASSSGGTPNTEAFF; DNA: TGTGCCAGCAGTAGCGGGGGGACACCGAACACTGAAGCTTTCTTT
J: TRBJ1-3; V: TRBV14; size: -; D: -; CDR3: CASSQDGRERNTIYF; DNA: TGTGCCAGCAGCCAAGATGGGCGGGAAAGAAACACCATATATTTT
J: TRBJ1-4; V: TRBV5-1; size: -; D: -; CDR3: CASSVGRVGEKLFF; DNA: TGCGCCAGCAGCGTGGGACGGGTTGGTGAAAAACTGTTTTTT
J: TRBJ2-1; V: TRBV7-9; size: -; D: TRBD2; CDR3: CASSLAEGLDHEQFF; DNA: TGTGCCAGCAGCTTAGCGGAGGGACTAGACCATGAGCAGTTCTTC
J: TRBJ1-4; V: TRBV5-1; size: -; D: -; CDR3: CASSPGATNEKLFF; DNA: TGCGCCAGCAGCCCGGGGGCAACTAATGAAAAACTGTTTTTT
J: TRBJ1-3; V: TRBV6-1; size: -; D: -; CDR3: CASSEDSLGGNTIYF; DNA: TGTGCCAGCAGTGAGGACAGCCTTGGTGGAAACACCATATATTTT
J: TRBJ1-2; V: TRBV6-5; size: -; D: TRBD1; CDR3: CASSSTGGGYTF; DNA: TGTGCCAGCAGTTCTACAGGGGGTGGCTACACCTTC
J: TRBJ2-3; V: TRBV7-2; size: -; D: -; CDR3: CASSTRGTDTQYF; DNA: TGTGCCAGCAGCACGCGGGGTACAGATACGCAGTATTTT
J: TRBJ1-2; V: TRBV28; size: -; D: -; CDR3: CASSPGGPNYGYTF; DNA: TGTGCCAGCAGTCCGGGGGGGCCGAACTATGGCTACACCTTC
J: TRBJ2-2; V: TRBV7-3; size: -; D: -; CDR3: CASSLRSRTGIHTGELFF; DNA: TGTGCCAGCAGCTTAAGGTCCCGAACAGGGATTCACACCGGGGAGCTGTTTTTT
J: TRBJ2-7; V: TRBV7-2; size: -; D: -; CDR3: CASSSHYEQYF; DNA: TGTGCCAGCAGCTCACACTACGAGCAGTACTTC
J: TRBJ2-1; V: TRBV3-1/TRBV3-2; size: -; D: TRBD1; CDR3: CASSQGQGSYNEQFF; DNA: TGTGCCAGCAGCCAAGGACAGGGGTCTTACAATGAGCAGTTCTTC
J: TRBJ2-2; V: TRBV21-1; size: -; D: -; CDR3: CASSECRSGELFF; DNA: TGTGCCAGCAGCGAGTGCCGCTCCGGGGAGCTGTTTTTT
J: TRBJ2-2; V: TRBV20-1; size: -; D: TRBD2; CDR3: CSASPSGAGELFF; DNA: TGCAGTGCTAGTCCTAGCGGGGCCGGGGAGCTGTTTTTT
J: TRBJ2-5; V: TRBV2; size: -; D: -; CDR3: CASSPYRTDQETQYF; DNA: TGTGCCAGCAGTCCCTACCGGACAGATCAAGAGACCCAGTACTTC
J: TRBJ2-2; V: TRBV2; size: -; D: TRBD1; CDR3: CASSVGQGLGTGELFF; DNA: TGTGCCAGCAGTGTGGGACAGGGGTTAGGCACCGGGGAGCTGTTTTTT
J: TRBJ2-5; V: TRBV7-9; size: -; D: TRBD1; CDR3: CASSVDRGRETQYF; DNA: TGTGCCAGCAGCGTGGACAGGGGGCGAGAGACCCAGTACTTC
J: TRBJ1-1; V: TRBV18; size: -; D: -; CDR3: CASSVTGLLNTEAFF; DNA: TGTGCCAGCTCCGTGACTGGCCTCTTGAACACTGAAGCTTTCTTT
J: TRBJ1-3; V: TRBV30; size: few; D: -; CDR3: CAWSYGGNTIYF; DNA: TGTGCCTGGAGTTACGGGGGAAACACCATATATTTT
J: TRBJ1-1; V: TRBV7-2; size: -; D: -; CDR3: CASSSGGAYTEAFF; DNA: TGTGCCAGCTCCTCGGGGGGCGCCTACACTGAAGCTTTCTTT
J: TRBJ2-3; V: TRBV9; size: once; D: TRBD2; CDR3: CASSPRQGTSGGASTDTQYF; DNA: TGTGCCAGCAGCCCCCGACAGGGGACTAGCGGGGGGGCTAGCACAGATACGCAGTATTTT
J: TRBJ2-1; V: TRBV27; size: -; D: TRBD2; CDR3: CASSPGGGHSFSSYNEQFF; DNA: TGTGCCAGCAGTCCGGGGGGGGGCCACAGTTTTAGCTCCTACAATGAGCAGTTCTTC
J: TRBJ1-3; V: TRBV19; size: -; D: -; CDR3: CASTWDIGNTIYF; DNA: TGTGCCAGTACCTGGGACATCGGAAACACCATATATTTT
J: TRBJ1-6; V: TRBV5-3; size: -; D: -; CDR3: CARSLRDQNSPLHF; DNA: TGTGCCAGAAGCCTGCGGGACCAAAATTCACCCCTCCACTTT
J: TRBJ1-1; V: TRBV7-9; size: -; D: TRBD1; CDR3: CASSSRDREMNTEAFF; DNA: TGTGCCAGCAGCTCCCGGGACAGAGAAATGAACACTGAAGCTTTCTTT
J: TRBJ1-1; V: TRBV6-5; size: -; D: -; CDR3: CASSKIRETEAFF; DNA: TGTGCCAGCAGTAAGATCAGGGAAACTGAAGCTTTCTTT
J: TRBJ2-7; V: TRBV6-5; size: -; D: -; CDR3: CASSLADIGYEQYF; DNA: TGTGCCAGCAGTTTAGCGGACATCGGCTACGAGCAGTACTTC
J: TRBJ1-1; V: TRBV5-1; size: -; D: TRBD1; CDR3: CASSPGQGEAFF; DNA: TGCGCCAGCAGCCCTGGACAGGGGGAAGCTTTCTTT
J: TRBJ1-3; V: TRBV30; size: -; D: -; CDR3: CAWRSFDTIYF; DNA: TGTGCCTGGAGGTCCTTCGACACCATATATTTT
J: TRBJ2-7; V: TRBV7-9; size: -; D: TRBD1; CDR3: CASSGTGGPLLEQYF; DNA: TGTGCCAGCAGCGGAACAGGGGGCCCCCTCCTCGAGCAGTACTTC
J: TRBJ2-3; V: TRBV29-1; size: -; D: -; CDR3: CSVEVVDTQYF; DNA: TGCAGCGTTGAAGTAGTAGATACGCAGTATTTT
J: TRBJ2-7; V: TRBV6-1; size: -; D: -; CDR3: CASSERGASYEQYF; DNA: TGTGCCAGCAGTGAAAGAGGCGCTTCCTACGAGCAGTACTTC
J: TRBJ1-1; V: TRBV7-9; size: -; D: TRBD1; CDR3: CASSRQDRGTREAFF; DNA: TGTGCCAGCAGCCGCCAGGACAGGGGAACAAGAGAAGCTTTCTTT
J: TRBJ2-5; V: TRBV5-1; size: few; D: TRBD2; CDR3: CASSHSLAGKETQYF; DNA: TGCGCCAGCAGTCACTCACTAGCGGGGAAAGAGACCCAGTACTTC
J: TRBJ1-2; V: TRBV19; size: -; D: -; CDR3: CASSISGASSKYGYTF; DNA: TGTGCCAGTAGTATTTCTGGGGCCTCGTCGAAGTACGGCTACACCTTC
J: TRBJ1-1; V: TRBV7-3; size: -; D: -; CDR3: CASSRGMNTEAFF; DNA: TGTGCCAGCAGTAGGGGAATGAACACTGAAGCTTTCTTT
J: TRBJ2-7; V: TRBV2; size: -; D: TRBD1; CDR3: CASSRDRELPEQYF; DNA: TGTGCCAGCAGCCGGGACAGGGAACTGCCCGAGCAGTACTTC
J: TRBJ1-1; V: TRBV27; size: -; D: TRBD1; CDR3: CASSTRQGSTTEAFF; DNA: TGTGCCAGCAGTACCCGACAGGGGTCGACCACTGAAGCTTTCTTT
J: TRBJ2-3; V: TRBV7-6; size: -; D: TRBD2; CDR3: CASSLSGGAIDTQYF; DNA: TGTGCCAGCAGCTTGAGCGGGGGGGCAATAGATACGCAGTATTTT
J: TRBJ2-5; V: TRBV7-7; size: -; D: TRBD2; CDR3: CASSSGGFQETQYF; DNA: TGTGCTAGCAGTAGCGGGGGGTTCCAAGAGACCCAGTACTTC
J: TRBJ2-1; V: TRBV27; size: -; D: TRBD2; CDR3: CASRTSGGAGYNEQFF; DNA: TGTGCCAGCAGGACTAGCGGGGGGGCGGGATACAATGAGCAGTTCTTC
J: TRBJ2-5; V: TRBV3-1/TRBV3-2; size: -; D: TRBD2; CDR3: CASSPRTSGGRETQYF; DNA: TGTGCCAGCAGCCCCAGAACTAGCGGGGGTAGGGAGACCCAGTACTTC